This T cell receptor beta chain came from a study of kidney transplant recipient with SARS-CoV-2 infection. There are 19 residues in the CDR3. V lost 3 bases to trimming and J lost 2 bases, with 25 bases between them. Germline V gene sequence: CDR1 LNHDA, CDR2 SQIVND (reference sequence). One entry per CDR3 protein results from TCRdb running MiXCR on the reads. The table shows under 300,000 distinct CDR3 sequences, with about 30% occurring only once. The gene calls are TRBV19 and TRBJ2-5; a weak D match, TRBD1 (5 bases). The source of this sequence is a young adult male patient who had COVID-19 and was a kidney transplant recipient. Some T cells may be provided by the graft donor. Material: a blood sample, obtained at baseline and on day 111 from a kidney transplant recipient. The CDR3 DNA follows: TGTGCCAGTAGTATGAGGACAAGGGGCTTGGGGTCGGAACAAGAGACCCAGTACTTC. Amino acids: CASSMRTRGLGSEQETQYF. Variable domain in full (rest from reference TRBV19 and TRBJ2-5): DGGITQSPKYLFRKEGQNVTLSCEQNLNHDAMYWYRQDPGQGLRLIYYSQIVNDFQKGDIAEGYSVSREKKESFPLTVTSAQKNPTAFYLCASSMRTRGLGSEQETQYFGPGTRLLVL.